The 17 T cell receptor beta chains reported below all come from one sample, sequenced in a study of blood T cell repertoires in COVID-19. The repertoire was sequenced with immunoSEQ multiplex PCR; TCRdb's copy has only in-frame clones and lacks some. The data hold roughly 240,000 clones, with 86% observed a single time. Sequenced sample: peripheral blood. These receptors were collected from a woman of 80 years or more with COVID-19, enrolled during active disease.

V is TRBV10-3 and J is TRBJ1-6, with D possibly matching TRBD1 (6 bases). CDR1 and CDR2 from the germline V gene are ENHRY and SYGVKD. Between the trimmed V and J ends, which lost 0 bases and 4 bases, there was a span of 7 bases. The CDR3 extends over 15 amino acids. This CDR3 reads CAISESQGYNSPLHF. DNA for the CDR3: TGTGCCATCAGTGAGTCACAGGGTTATAATTCACCCCTCCACTTT.

This chain connects TRBV3-1 (or the pseudogene TRBV3-2) to TRBJ1-6; D might be TRBD1 (5 bases). V was shortened by 2 bases and J by 15 bases, with 14 bases between the two germline ends. Looked up from germline, CDR1 is LGHDT and CDR2 is YNNKEL (reference sequence). There are 13 residues in the CDR3. The DNA of the CDR3 is TGTGCCAGCAGCCAACGACAGCCGGTTCTCCTCCACTTT. Translated, it gives CASSQRQPVLLHF.

The J gene is TRBJ1-2, the V gene TRBV9; 9 bases line up with TRBD1. The CDR3 has 15 residues. Germline CDR1 SGDLS, CDR2 YYNGEE. The J segment lost 2 bases and the V segment lost 4 bases, leaving 6 bases of the junction unmatched. The CDR3: CASSTRQGDNYGYTF. The CDR3 DNA follows: TGTGCCAGCAGCACCCGACAGGGGGACAACTATGGCTACACCTTC.

The chain joins TRBV13 to TRBJ2-7; D gene uncertain. Germline CDR1 PRHDT, CDR2 FYEKMQ (reference sequence). The CDR3 totals 12 residues. V was cut by 3 bases and J by 6 bases, with 9 bases left in between. The CDR3 is CASSFRYFEQYF. For the CDR3, the DNA is TGTGCCAGCAGCTTTCGGTACTTCGAGCAGTACTTC.

CDR3 sequence reads: CASSVSGGASGGELFF. The CDR3 bases are TGTGCCAGCAGCGTTAGCGGGGGGGCCTCAGGCGGGGAGCTGTTTTTT. J is TRBJ2-2 and V is TRBV7-2; TRBD2 matches 11 bases. V lost 5 bases, J lost 7 bases, and 9 bases stayed unmatched. Germline CDR1 SGHTA, CDR2 FQGNSA. This CDR3 has 16 residues.

This CDR3 is CASSDWSGNNEQFF. Written as DNA, the CDR3 is TGTGCCAGCAGTGATTGGAGCGGCAACAATGAGCAGTTCTTC. The chain is built from TRBV6-1 and TRBJ2-1; D is possibly TRBD2 (5 bases). Trimming removed 3 bases from V and 5 bases from J, with 11 bases in between. CDR3 length equals 14 residues. Germline V gene data show CDR1 as MNHNS and CDR2 as SASEGT.

CDR3 amino acids: CASSPRTGNEKLFF. DNA for the CDR3: TGCGCCAGCAGCCCGAGGACAGGGAATGAAAAACTGTTTTTT. The V gene is TRBV5-1, the J gene TRBJ1-4, with 8 bases identical to TRBD1. The J segment lost 5 bases and the V segment lost 4 bases, leaving 4 bases of the junction unmatched. CDR3 length equals 14 residues. CDR1 is SGHRS, CDR2 YFSETQ, per germline.

This rearrangement joins TRBV19 to TRBJ1-2, with D possibly matching TRBD1 (5 bases). There are 16 residues in the CDR3. The ends were cut back, 7 bases at V and 2 bases at J, with 20 bases in the middle. Germline values: CDR1 LNHDA, CDR2 SQIVND (reference sequence). The CDR3 DNA follows: TGTGCCAGTATTGCCGGGACTAGCACCTTCAACTATGGCTACACCTTC. It codes for CASIAGTSTFNYGYTF.

The chain couples TRBV7-2 to TRBJ2-1, with TRBD2 identical over 9 bases. There are 16 residues in the CDR3. Germline lookup yields CDR1 SGHTA and CDR2 FQGNSA. The V gene end was trimmed by 5 bases and the J gene end by 2 bases; junction bases not matched to a gene: 7. The CDR3 DNA reads TGTGCCAGCAGCATGCGGGAGGGGCGAGCCTACAATGAGCAGTTCTTC. Translating gives CASSMREGRAYNEQFF.

CDR3 sequence (DNA): TGTGCCAGCCTCATGTCCGCCGGGACTGGGACTGAAGCTTTCTTT. Protein product: CASLMSAGTGTEAFF. V is TRBV2 and J is TRBJ1-1, with D possibly being TRBD1 (5 bases). The CDR3 covers 15 residues. The ends were cut back, 8 bases at V and 5 bases at J, with 21 bases in the middle. Per the germline V gene, CDR1 is SNHLY and CDR2 is FYNNEI.

The chain uses TRBV4-3 and TRBJ2-3; TRBD1 might be the D (6 bases). The CDR3 is 13 residues long. In germline, CDR1 is LGHNA, CDR2 YSLEER. With 5 bases removed from V and 6 bases from J, the gap between germline ends came to 12 bases. Here the CDR3 reads CASSDDRLDTQYF. In nucleotides, the CDR3 is TGCGCCAGCAGCGACGACAGGCTGGATACGCAGTATTTT.

This rearrangement joins TRBV6-6 to TRBJ2-7, with a possible D match to TRBD1 (6 bases). CDR1 and CDR2 from the germline V gene are MNHNY and SVGAGI (reference sequence). CDR3 length: 13 amino acids. Trimming shortened V by 2 bases and J by 4 bases, and 9 bases separated the two germline ends. The CDR3 protein is CASSYDRSYEQYF. The CDR3 DNA is TGTGCCAGCAGTTACGACAGGAGTTACGAGCAGTACTTC.

The chain uses TRBV27 and TRBJ2-1, with 15 bases that match TRBD2. This CDR3 is 14 amino acids long. The germline V gene encodes CDR1 MNHEY and CDR2 SMNVEV (reference sequence). V lost 6 bases and J lost 9; bases outside the gene matches: 3. CDR3 sequence (DNA): TGTGCCAGCAGCTGGGGACTAGCGGGGGGTGAGCAGTTCTTC. It codes for CASSWGLAGGEQFF.

A single count supports this clone. The chain couples TRBV28 to TRBJ1-3; no clear D gene. The CDR3 has 15 amino acids. The V and J ends lost 7 bases and 0 bases respectively, with 13 bases between them. Per germline, CDR1 MDHEN and CDR2 SYDVKM. The CDR3 DNA reads TGTGCCAGCACTAGCGGATTAAGCTCTGGAAACACCATATATTTT. This gives the protein CASTSGLSSGNTIYF.

This rearrangement joins TRBV5-6 to TRBJ1-2; no clear D. This CDR3 has 17 residues. The V end lost 1 base, the J end lost 6 bases, and 22 bases lay between the germline ends. Looked up from germline, CDR1 is SGHDT and CDR2 is YYEEEE. DNA for the CDR3: TGTGCCAGCAGCTTGCGATCTCTGACACAGAGGGAGAATGGCTACACCTTC. It specifies CASSLRSLTQRENGYTF.

The chain has TRBV9 and TRBJ1-1; D is uncertain. The germline gives CDR1 SGDLS, CDR2 YYNGEE. V gave up 2 bases and J gave up 7 bases, with 18 bases separating them. The CDR3 length is 15 residues. CDR3 DNA sequence: TGTGCCAGCAGCGTGACGGCCCGGGAAGGTTTTGAAGCTTTCTTT. Protein: CASSVTAREGFEAFF.

This sequence joins TRBV5-4 and TRBJ2-3; 7 bases map to TRBD2. The length of the CDR3 is 15 residues. The J segment lost 4 bases and the V segment lost 4 bases, leaving 9 bases of the junction unmatched. Germline V gene sequence: CDR1 SGHNT, CDR2 YYREEE (reference sequence). This CDR3 reads CASSPPPAGADTQYF. DNA of the CDR3: TGTGCCAGCAGCCCCCCTCCGGCGGGGGCAGATACGCAGTATTTT.